A single sample gave rise to the 13 T cell receptor beta chains below, sequenced in a study of cytomegalovirus exposure and HLA in healthy donors. PCR amplification relied on 60 Vbeta primers (plus 13 Jbeta primers). Sequenced by immunoSEQ multiplex PCR; TCRdb stores in-frame clones only, minus some. The sample carries around 80,000 clones, about 78% recorded once. Material: PBMCs. The receptors here all came from a man aged 35-49 years in good health and CMV-seronegative.

About this clone: At one boundary the junction diverges from the germline segment, which might be a read error. This sequence joins TRBV7-9 and TRBJ1-1; D gene ambiguous. The CDR3 length is 14 residues. Germline values: CDR1 SEHNR, CDR2 FQNEAQ (reference sequence). The CDR3 DNA reads as TGTTCCAGCAGCTTAGCTTACCGTGTCAGGGAAGCTTTCTTT. Its translation is CSSSLAYRVREAFF. The complete variable domain, with remaining parts taken from reference TRBV7-9 and TRBJ1-1, reads DTGVSQNPRHKITKRGQNVTFRCDPISEHNRLYWYRQTLGQGPEFLTYFQNEAQLEKSRLLSDRFSAERPKGSFSTLEIQRTEQGDSAMYLCSSSLAYRVREAFFGQGTRLTVV.

The rearrangement uses TRBV2 and TRBJ1-5; D ambiguous. The germline V gene encodes CDR1 SNHLY and CDR2 FYNNEI. The CDR3 contains 14 residues. Deletions cut 5 bases from V and 3 bases from J, with 11 bases between. CDR3 loop: CASSLTAYNQPQHF. In DNA form, the CDR3 reads TGTGCCAGCAGTTTAACCGCCTACAATCAGCCCCAGCATTTT. Full variable domain (missing parts from reference TRBV2 and TRBJ1-5): EPEVTQTPSHQVTQMGQEVILRCVPISNHLYFYWYRQILGQKVEFLVSFYNNEISEKSEIFDDQFSVERPDGSNFTLKIRSTKLEDSAMYFCASSLTAYNQPQHFGDGTRLSIL.

The chain recombines TRBV6-1 with TRBJ1-5, with D possibly matching TRBD1 (6 bases). The CDR3 is 14 residues long. Germline V gene sequence: CDR1 MNHNS, CDR2 SASEGT. V lost 7 bases to trimming and J lost 5 bases, with 15 bases between them. The chain's CDR3 is CASKTGQSHQPQHF. CDR3 coding DNA: TGTGCCAGCAAGACAGGCCAGTCCCATCAGCCCCAGCATTTT.

The chain combines TRBV10-3 with TRBJ1-5; D may be TRBD1 (6 bases). V dropped 4 bases and J dropped 3 bases, with 10 bases sitting between them. The CDR3 is 14 residues long. Per germline, CDR1 ENHRY and CDR2 SYGVKD. CDR3 protein: CAISGQGTNQPQHF. The CDR3 bases are TGTGCCATCAGTGGCCAGGGGACCAATCAGCCCCAGCATTTT.

The chain couples TRBV4-1 to TRBJ2-2, with unresolved D. V was shortened by 3 bases and J by 5 bases, with 7 bases between the two germline ends. Per the germline V gene, CDR1 is MGHRA and CDR2 is YSYEKL. The CDR3 is 13 residues long. CDR3 nucleotide sequence: TGCGCCAGCAGCCAGCGAGGAACCGGGGAGCTGTTTTTT. Amino acids: CASSQRGTGELFF.

The chain has TRBV10-3 and TRBJ1-5; TRBD1 matches at 11 bases. CDR1 and CDR2 from the germline V gene are ENHRY and SYGVKD. Trimming at V came to 6 bases and at J to 7 bases, leaving 11 bases not matched to a gene. The CDR3 contains 16 residues. The CDR3 DNA is TGTGCCATCAGCCGGACAGGGGGCATGACAGGGCAGCCCCAGCATTTT. It yields the protein CAISRTGGMTGQPQHF.

This rearrangement joins TRBV7-9 to TRBJ2-5, with TRBD2 matching over 11 bases. The J call may be faulty, since TRBJ2-7 better matches the DNA end. Germline V gene sequence: CDR1 SEHNR, CDR2 FQNEAQ (reference sequence). CDR3 size: 15 residues. As DNA, the CDR3 is TGTGCCAGCAGCCCGGGACTAGCGGTTTCCTACGAGCAGTACTTC. Protein sequence: CASSPGLAVSYEQYF.

This rearrangement joins TRBV7-8 to TRBJ1-2; D unclear. The CDR3 totals 13 residues. V lost 3 bases and J 4 bases, leaving 9 bases between the germline ends. Germline CDR1 is SGHVS and CDR2 is FQNEAQ. The CDR3 spells CASSFKGGYGYTF. For the CDR3, the DNA is TGTGCCAGCAGCTTCAAGGGAGGCTATGGCTACACCTTC.

This clone was recorded a few times. The CDR3 DNA reads as TGTGCCAGCAGCTTAAGAGGGTTTGGCTACACCTTC. Translated, it gives CASSLRGFGYTF. The chain carries TRBV7-2 and TRBJ1-2, with unresolved D. CDR3 length: 12 amino acids. Germline V CDR1 and CDR2: SGHTA, FQGNSA. The V end was cut by 2 bases, the J end by 7 bases, with 8 bases between.

The chain combines TRBV6-6 with TRBJ1-1; 9 nucleotides line up with TRBD1. The junction had 9 bases not matched to a gene; V was cut back by 7 bases and J by 6 bases. Germline loops: CDR1 MNHNY, CDR2 SVGAGI (reference sequence). The CDR3 sequence is 14 residues long. CDR3 nucleotides: TGTGCCAGCACCCTAGGACAGGGGTACGCTGAAGCTTTCTTT. The encoded protein is CASTLGQGYAEAFF.

The rearrangement joins TRBV2 to TRBJ1-6, with D maybe TRBD1 (6 bases). Between the trimmed V and J ends, which lost 5 bases and 7 bases, there was a span of 12 bases. This CDR3 has 14 amino acids. CDR1 and CDR2 (germline): SNHLY, FYNNEI. CDR3 nucleotides: TGTGCCAGCAGTCTCAGGGGTCCCAATTCACCCCTCCACTTT. Its protein is CASSLRGPNSPLHF.

This clone is a singleton in its sample. This sequence joins TRBV15 and TRBJ2-2, with a weak D call TRBD1 (5 bases). This CDR3 spans 13 amino acids. The ends were cut back, 1 base at V and 6 bases at J, with 6 bases in the middle. Germline loops: CDR1 LNHNV, CDR2 YYDKDF (reference sequence). The CDR3 protein is CATSRAGPGELFF. The DNA for the CDR3 is TGTGCCACCAGCAGAGCAGGGCCCGGGGAGCTGTTTTTT.

V usage is TRBV2 and J usage is TRBJ1-3; no definite D call. This CDR3 is built from 13 residues. CDR1 is SNHLY, CDR2 FYNNEI, per germline. As DNA, the CDR3 is TGTGCTAGCTCAGCGAACTCTGGAAACACCATATATTTT. It codes for CASSANSGNTIYF. The complete variable domain, with remaining parts taken from reference TRBV2 and TRBJ1-3, reads EPEVTQTPSHQVTQMGQEVILRCVPISNHLYFYWYRQILGQKVEFLVSFYNNEISEKSEIFDDQFSVERPDGSNFTLKIRSTKLEDSAMYFCASSANSGNTIYFGEGSWLTVV.